This T cell receptor (beta chain) comes out of a study of shared clonotypes between healthy human individuals. The V and J ends lost 3 bases and 3 bases respectively, with 11 bases between them. Looked up from germline, CDR1 is ENHRY and CDR2 is SYGVKD. The CDR3 is made up of 14 amino acids. On this clone: Its antigen is undetermined.

Sequencing used immunoSEQ multiplex PCR; TCRdb keeps in-frame clones, though not all of them. The table records about 1 million clones, about 70% of them present only once. Study-level points and caveats: With few donors, the genetic and exposure-history diversity represented was limited.

This receptor was taken from a man younger than 30 in good health. The rearrangement uses TRBV10-3 and TRBJ2-5; no firm D call. Material: memory CD4+ T cells sorted from blood. Subset noted: CD45RA-negative fraction. CDR3 in amino acids: CAISDGLSKETQYF. CDR3 DNA sequence: TGTGCCATCAGTGACGGTCTGTCAAAAGAGACCCAGTACTTC.